The sequence of this T cell receptor beta chain was determined in a study of blood T cells in healthy people across ages. Looked up from germline, CDR1 is DFQATT and CDR2 is SNEGSKA (reference sequence). This CDR3 region has 15 residues. V lost 5 bases and J lost 1; bases outside the gene matches: 6. Concerning this clonotype itself: The antigen remains undetermined.

Every donor provided around 9.5 milliliters of peripheral blood. Study results and caveats: PBMC samples, being unsorted, prevented any conclusive comparison of naive and antigen-experienced cells.

With a J-beta primer mix and a sample-barcoded 5' primer, a second PCR ran about 7 to 11 cycles. Using its own MiXCR run on the 5' RACE reads, TCRdb lists one record per CDR3 protein. The sample has under 2 million distinct CDR3 sequences, about 32% seen once; the top ten hold approximately 10%. This chain connects TRBV20-1 to TRBJ2-1, with 9 nucleotides matching TRBD1. This TCR was recovered from a woman aged 30 to 39 in good health. The specimen was blood. CDR3 region: CSARPGQGSYNEQFF. The CDR3 DNA sequence: TGCAGTGCTCGTCCGGGACAGGGTTCCTACAATGAGCAGTTCTTC.